This TCR beta chain stems from a study of beta chain features in type 1 diabetes. Broader study findings: There was a moderate but significant shortening of TCRB CDR3s in all four CD4+ subsets of Type 1 diabetes patients. Fewer junction insertions and more nucleotide deletions appeared in type 1 diabetes patients.

Expressed TCRB transcripts were sequenced because the isolated RNA had all been reverse transcribed beforehand. Here immunoSEQ multiplex PCR was the method, and the copy in TCRdb shows in-frame clones only, minus some. Of approximately 150,000 clones listed, 7% to 10% were seen once; the top ten hold approximately 0.7%. With respect to this clone: Antigen unknown.

This receptor was obtained from a man aged 25 to 40 with type 1 diabetes. The sample was central memory CD4+ T cells from blood.

The CDR3 spells CASSPSTGGLYNEQFF. CDR3 DNA sequence: TGCGCCAGCAGCCCGTCGACAGGGGGCTTGTACAATGAGCAGTTCTTC. The V call is TRBV5-1, the J call TRBJ2-1; 10 bases line up with TRBD1. The CDR3 has 16 residues. Germline V CDR1 and CDR2: SGHRS, YFSETQ. V was clipped by 4 bases and J by 4 bases; unmatched bases: 8.